Listed below are T cell receptor beta chains from one sample, sequenced in a study of T-cell memory formation after mild COVID-19. TCRdb recomputed calls from the 5' RACE reads with MiXCR, one row per CDR3 protein. The table records roughly 450,000 distinct CDR3 sequences, roughly 18% of them present only once. The specimen was PBMCs or a T cell subset sorted from them (not recorded which). Receptors were obtained from an adult woman who had mild COVID-19 (a few samples of this study predate the infection). Cell type and time point are not known. CDR3s include the opening cysteine and the closing phenylalanine or tryptophan. Fields, in order: clone size, D gene, V gene, J gene, CDR3 protein, CDR3 DNA. A D gene is named only where the DNA matches it firmly. Part of the rows lack a size; the others show once, few, many or a class for expanded clones.

abundance: NA
d_gene: TRBD1
v_gene: TRBV19
j_gene: TRBJ2-1
CDR3aa: CASSKRTGDNEQFF
CDR3nt: TGTGCCAGTAGTAAAAGGACAGGGGACAATGAGCAGTTCTTC

abundance: few
d_gene: TRBD1
v_gene: TRBV27
j_gene: TRBJ2-5
CDR3aa: CASFLVIRTGDQETQYF
CDR3nt: TGTGCCAGCTTCCTCGTAATCCGGACAGGGGACCAAGAGACCCAGTACTTC

abundance: NA
d_gene: NA
v_gene: TRBV7-8
j_gene: TRBJ2-5
CDR3aa: CASSSILQETQYF
CDR3nt: TGTGCCAGCAGCTCGATCCTACAAGAGACCCAGTACTTC

abundance: few
d_gene: NA
v_gene: TRBV20-1
j_gene: TRBJ2-1
CDR3aa: CSARRGIGGNEQFF
CDR3nt: TGCAGTGCTAGGAGAGGGATCGGCGGGAATGAGCAGTTCTTC

abundance: few
d_gene: TRBD1
v_gene: TRBV7-9
j_gene: TRBJ2-5
CDR3aa: CASSSRDRGRDETQYF
CDR3nt: TGTGCCAGCAGCTCCCGGGACAGGGGGCGAGATGAGACCCAGTACTTC

abundance: NA
d_gene: NA
v_gene: TRBV19
j_gene: TRBJ2-7
CDR3aa: CASSFRLDYEQYF
CDR3nt: TGTGCCAGTAGTTTCAGGCTCGACTACGAGCAGTACTTC

abundance: many
d_gene: TRBD2
v_gene: TRBV12-3/TRBV12-4
j_gene: TRBJ2-5
CDR3aa: CASLSGIKETQYF
CDR3nt: TGTGCCAGCCTTAGCGGGATCAAGGAGACCCAGTACTTC

abundance: many
d_gene: TRBD2
v_gene: TRBV7-9
j_gene: TRBJ2-1
CDR3aa: CASSPSGMDNEQFF
CDR3nt: TGTGCCAGCAGCCCTAGCGGAATGGACAATGAGCAGTTCTTC

abundance: few
d_gene: NA
v_gene: TRBV7-9
j_gene: TRBJ2-7
CDR3aa: CASSFPAHEQYF
CDR3nt: TGTGCCAGCAGCTTTCCCGCCCACGAGCAGTACTTC

abundance: many
d_gene: TRBD1
v_gene: TRBV20-1
j_gene: TRBJ2-1
CDR3aa: CSAPRQGFYNEQFF
CDR3nt: TGCAGTGCTCCTCGACAGGGGTTCTACAATGAGCAGTTCTTC

abundance: few
d_gene: TRBD2
v_gene: TRBV7-9
j_gene: TRBJ2-7
CDR3aa: CASSLGLEPREQYF
CDR3nt: TGTGCCAGCAGCTTGGGACTAGAGCCCCGGGAGCAGTACTTC

abundance: few
d_gene: NA
v_gene: TRBV5-1
j_gene: TRBJ2-3
CDR3aa: CASSLEEGGTTDTQYF
CDR3nt: TGCGCCAGCAGCTTGGAGGAAGGCGGGACCACAGATACGCAGTATTTT

abundance: NA
d_gene: NA
v_gene: TRBV6-5
j_gene: TRBJ1-6
CDR3aa: CASGKGWSYNSPLHF
CDR3nt: TGTGCCAGCGGTAAAGGGTGGTCCTATAATTCACCCCTCCACTTT

abundance: NA
d_gene: NA
v_gene: TRBV7-6
j_gene: TRBJ2-7
CDR3aa: CASSFGRGVPYEQYF
CDR3nt: TGTGCCAGCAGCTTCGGGCGGGGAGTTCCCTACGAGCAGTACTTC

abundance: NA
d_gene: NA
v_gene: TRBV20-1
j_gene: TRBJ1-5
CDR3aa: CSAIHGYSNKPQHF
CDR3nt: TGCAGTGCTATTCACGGTTATAGCAATAAGCCCCAGCATTTT

abundance: few
d_gene: NA
v_gene: TRBV9
j_gene: TRBJ2-5
CDR3aa: CASSVGQGGGETQYF
CDR3nt: TGTGCCAGCAGCGTAGGACAGGGAGGAGGGGAGACCCAGTACTTC

abundance: few
d_gene: NA
v_gene: TRBV12-5
j_gene: TRBJ1-5
CDR3aa: CASGLVLGDSNQPQHF
CDR3nt: TGTGCTAGTGGTTTGGTATTGGGGGATAGCAATCAGCCCCAGCATTTT

abundance: NA
d_gene: TRBD2
v_gene: TRBV7-8
j_gene: TRBJ2-7
CDR3aa: CASSWTRFSSYEQYF
CDR3nt: TGTGCCAGCAGCTGGACTAGGTTTAGCTCCTACGAGCAGTACTTC

abundance: NA
d_gene: NA
v_gene: TRBV16
j_gene: TRBJ2-7
CDR3aa: CASSQLAPSSYEQYF
CDR3nt: TGTGCCAGCAGCCAATTGGCTCCGAGCTCCTACGAGCAGTACTTC

abundance: few
d_gene: TRBD1
v_gene: TRBV12-3/TRBV12-4
j_gene: TRBJ1-5
CDR3aa: CASSSAGTGHQPQHF
CDR3nt: TGTGCCAGCAGTTCCGCCGGGACAGGGCATCAGCCCCAGCATTTT

abundance: NA
d_gene: NA
v_gene: TRBV20-1
j_gene: TRBJ1-5
CDR3aa: CSAERNLGGLGQPQHF
CDR3nt: TGCAGTGCTGAGAGGAACTTAGGGGGGTTGGGTCAGCCCCAGCATTTT

abundance: many
d_gene: NA
v_gene: TRBV7-9
j_gene: TRBJ1-4
CDR3aa: CASSFTDRGGIREKLFF
CDR3nt: TGTGCCAGCAGCTTTACCGACCGAGGCGGGATACGGGAAAAACTGTTTTTT

abundance: NA
d_gene: TRBD2
v_gene: TRBV9
j_gene: TRBJ2-1
CDR3aa: CASSVPSGGAHEQFF
CDR3nt: TGTGCCAGCAGCGTACCCAGCGGGGGGGCCCATGAGCAGTTCTTC

abundance: many
d_gene: TRBD2
v_gene: TRBV7-2
j_gene: TRBJ2-3
CDR3aa: CASSFGGGRTDTQYF
CDR3nt: TGTGCCAGCAGCTTCGGGGGGGGCCGCACAGATACGCAGTATTTT

abundance: NA
d_gene: TRBD1
v_gene: TRBV13
j_gene: TRBJ2-7
CDR3aa: CASSSPRQGIYEQYF
CDR3nt: TGTGCCAGCAGCTCCCCGAGACAGGGAATCTACGAGCAGTACTTC

abundance: few
d_gene: TRBD1
v_gene: TRBV24-1
j_gene: TRBJ2-7
CDR3aa: CATSDGQGAYEQYF
CDR3nt: TGTGCCACCAGTGACGGACAGGGAGCCTACGAGCAGTACTTC

abundance: NA
d_gene: TRBD2
v_gene: TRBV6-6
j_gene: TRBJ2-1
CDR3aa: CASSYGGPGREGDEQFF
CDR3nt: TGTGCCAGCAGTTACGGGGGCCCGGGGCGGGAGGGTGATGAGCAGTTCTTC

abundance: few
d_gene: TRBD1
v_gene: TRBV3-1
j_gene: TRBJ1-1
CDR3aa: CASSQVGGTGLNTEAFF
CDR3nt: TGTGCCAGCAGCCAAGTCGGTGGGACAGGCCTGAACACTGAAGCTTTCTTT

abundance: NA
d_gene: TRBD1
v_gene: TRBV18
j_gene: TRBJ1-5
CDR3aa: CASSPDRGEQPQHF
CDR3nt: TGTGCCAGCTCACCAGACAGGGGGGAACAGCCCCAGCATTTT

abundance: NA
d_gene: NA
v_gene: TRBV5-6
j_gene: TRBJ1-2
CDR3aa: CASSLAHGYTF
CDR3nt: TGTGCCAGCAGCTTGGCTCATGGCTACACCTTC

abundance: few
d_gene: TRBD2
v_gene: TRBV29-1
j_gene: TRBJ2-1
CDR3aa: CSVSGTSFNEQFF
CDR3nt: TGCAGCGTATCCGGGACTAGCTTCAATGAGCAGTTCTTC

abundance: NA
d_gene: NA
v_gene: TRBV13
j_gene: TRBJ2-5
CDR3aa: CASSFTKTQYF
CDR3nt: TGTGCCAGCAGCTTTACTAAGACCCAGTACTTC

abundance: few
d_gene: NA
v_gene: TRBV7-8
j_gene: TRBJ1-2
CDR3aa: CASSPLQGPNYGYTF
CDR3nt: TGTGCCAGCAGCCCACTCCAGGGGCCTAACTATGGCTACACCTTC

abundance: few
d_gene: NA
v_gene: TRBV18
j_gene: TRBJ1-1
CDR3aa: CASSPSGVGTEAFF
CDR3nt: TGTGCCAGCTCACCAAGTGGGGTGGGCACTGAAGCTTTCTTT

abundance: NA
d_gene: TRBD2
v_gene: TRBV4-3
j_gene: TRBJ2-1
CDR3aa: CASSPAGGRGNEQFF
CDR3nt: TGCGCCAGCAGCCCGGCAGGAGGGAGGGGCAATGAGCAGTTCTTC

abundance: few
d_gene: NA
v_gene: TRBV11-2
j_gene: TRBJ1-2
CDR3aa: CASSLDPGGRGDYGYTF
CDR3nt: TGTGCCAGCAGCTTAGATCCCGGAGGCCGGGGTGACTATGGCTACACCTTC

abundance: NA
d_gene: TRBD1
v_gene: TRBV30
j_gene: TRBJ2-5
CDR3aa: CAWSVKGQGRETQYF
CDR3nt: TGTGCCTGGAGTGTAAAGGGACAGGGTAGGGAGACCCAGTACTTC

abundance: NA
d_gene: TRBD2
v_gene: TRBV6-6
j_gene: TRBJ2-3
CDR3aa: CASSRSGRTPFSTDTQYF
CDR3nt: TGTGCCAGCAGTCGTAGCGGGAGGACCCCTTTTAGCACAGATACGCAGTATTTT

abundance: few
d_gene: TRBD1
v_gene: TRBV5-1
j_gene: TRBJ1-4
CDR3aa: CASSPAGTGYEKLFF
CDR3nt: TGCGCCAGCAGCCCAGCCGGGACAGGGTATGAAAAACTGTTTTTT

abundance: many
d_gene: NA
v_gene: TRBV20-1
j_gene: TRBJ2-3
CDR3aa: CSARGGLRASGFTDTQYF
CDR3nt: TGCAGTGCTAGAGGGGGGCTCAGGGCTAGCGGATTCACAGATACGCAGTATTTT

abundance: NA
d_gene: NA
v_gene: TRBV29-1
j_gene: TRBJ2-1
CDR3aa: CSSQEYNEQFF
CDR3nt: TGCAGCTCCCAGGAGTACAATGAGCAGTTCTTC

abundance: few
d_gene: TRBD1
v_gene: TRBV7-2
j_gene: TRBJ2-7
CDR3aa: CASSLSSGQGMPRESYEQYF
CDR3nt: TGTGCCAGCAGCTTATCTTCCGGACAGGGGATGCCTAGGGAATCCTACGAGCAGTACTTC

abundance: few
d_gene: TRBD2
v_gene: TRBV20-1
j_gene: TRBJ2-5
CDR3aa: CSARDGLAGGSETQYF
CDR3nt: TGCAGTGCTAGAGATGGACTAGCGGGGGGGTCCGAGACCCAGTACTTC

abundance: NA
d_gene: NA
v_gene: TRBV7-9
j_gene: TRBJ2-3
CDR3aa: CASSSPGSGTDTQYF
CDR3nt: TGTGCCAGCAGCTCCCCGGGATCGGGCACAGATACGCAGTATTTT

abundance: NA
d_gene: TRBD1
v_gene: TRBV24-1
j_gene: TRBJ2-1
CDR3aa: CATSDRTGITNEQFF
CDR3nt: TGTGCCACCAGTGACCGGACAGGGATCACAAATGAGCAGTTCTTC

abundance: NA
d_gene: TRBD1
v_gene: TRBV5-7
j_gene: TRBJ1-5
CDR3aa: CASSHTLPGQGAAGNQPQHF
CDR3nt: TGTGCCAGCAGCCATACCTTACCGGGACAGGGGGCGGCAGGCAATCAGCCCCAGCATTTT

abundance: few
d_gene: NA
v_gene: TRBV6-5
j_gene: TRBJ1-6
CDR3aa: CASSYSRVGRRQDNSPLHF
CDR3nt: TGTGCCAGCAGTTACTCGAGGGTGGGCCGAAGACAAGATAATTCACCCCTCCACTTT